The TCR beta chain under discussion was sequenced for a study of blood T cell repertoires in COVID-19 (dated by TCRdb to about 2020). General notes on the study: The collaborator samples originated in the United States, Italy and Spain and spanned the acute and convalescent phases of COVID-19. The material from the prospective study consisted of cDNA or gDNA derived from T cells, B-cell-depleted T cells, or PBMCs. The repertoires were released in a freely available public database intended as a resource for research on the immune response to SARS-CoV-2. A de-identified subject ID, COVID-19 status, age in years and sex were almost always included in the sample metadata. Where available, HLA class I and class II types were taken from metadata supplied by the sample provider and were not determined by assay-based typing. The dataset comprised deeply sampled blood TCRbeta repertoires from subjects exposed to, actively infected with, or recovered from COVID-19. The samples were drawn from the first 160 participants of the ongoing ImmuneRACE study and from 950 to 1,500 subjects provided by 6 global collaborators.

TCRbeta CDR3 regions were amplified from genomic DNA by means of the immunoSEQ Assay, a bias-controlled multiplex PCR. In the authors' own workflow: The number of nucleated cells in each sample was estimated by amplification of reference gene primers within the assay. To quantify the absolute abundance of each unique TCRbeta CDR3 rearrangement, sequence reads were collapsed and filtered. For each sample, productive Simpson clonality was calculated as the square root of Simpson's diversity index over productive rearrangements. TCRdb's version of the immuneACCESS table is confined to in-frame rearrangements and falls short of the full clone set. An unresolved V gene accounts for under half of the shortfall where checked; the remainder is of unknown origin. The V and J calls and the clone size are those of that table, but D and trimming were determined from the DNA. Present in this sample are 120,000 or so clones, over 70% of which were seen just once. Of the sample, approximately 6.3% falls within the top ten clones.

Broad study findings and their caveats: Clinical and demographic metadata were provided uncurated, with the amount varying by source and participant.

Whole blood was collected in K2EDTA tubes by collaborating institutions according to the institutions' own protocols. For TCRbeta analysis, collaborator samples were shipped as frozen whole blood, as isolated PBMCs, or as DNA extracted from either sample type. Inclusive of the bounding cysteine and phenylalanine, the CDR3 is 13 residues long. The only DNA kept is the CDR3, 39 bases in frame from the first base. CDR1 and CDR2, per the germline V gene, are MNHEY and SVGAGI. The germline ends are 9 bases apart after V is trimmed by 5 bases and J by 2 bases. As to this clone: The clone's antigen remains unknown. No much larger clone is present one base from it, and per-base qualities are unavailable.

The chain links TRBV6-5 with TRBJ1-1, with the identity of the D gene unclear. The sample was peripheral blood. The clonotype was recovered from an elderly man with active or convalescent COVID-19. CDR3 sequence: CASSKLRNTEAFF. The DNA sequence is as follows: TGTGCCAGCAGTAAACTACGTAACACTGAAGCTTTCTTT.